This T cell receptor (beta chain) emerged from a study of cytomegalovirus exposure and HLA in healthy donors. Turning to the study itself: The 120 validation repertoires, a later analysis reported, used the same platform as the roughly 700 repertoires from the first cohort. The study, taken as a whole, reports: Reports credit the classifier with highly specific, highly sensitive diagnosis of cytomegalovirus status. It was found in a later analysis that first-cohort TCR clusters tended to co-occur in the roughly 120 validation repertoires.

The donors were members of the validation cohort comprising approximately 110 subjects, separate from the approximately 670-subject first cohort. Remarks on this clone: The antigen remains undetermined.

Sequenced by immunoSEQ multiplex PCR; TCRdb stores in-frame clones only, minus some. The sample lists 65,000 to 80,000 clones; approximately 94% were seen once. V lost 6 bases and J 6 bases, leaving 18 bases between the germline ends. CDR1 and CDR2 from the germline V gene are MNHNY and SVGAGI (reference sequence). CDR3 length equals 15 residues. The origin of this receptor is a woman aged 18-29 years in good health and CMV-seropositive. This sequence joins TRBV6-6 and TRBJ2-1; maybe TRBD2 (6 bases). The sample comprised PBMCs. CDR3 region: CASSLGRDQGNEQFF. The CDR3 nucleotides are TGTGCCAGCAGCTTAGGGCGGGATCAGGGCAATGAGCAGTTCTTC.